The source of this T cell receptor beta chain is a study of neurological immune-mediated disorders. TCRdb re-derived calls from the 5' RACE reads in MiXCR, one entry per CDR3 protein. The sample gives fewer than 50,000 distinct CDR3 sequences, over 9.5% of which show up once; around 9% is in the top ten. Time point noted: longitudinal time-point 3. This clonotype occurred many times. Trimming removed 4 bases from V and 1 base from J; junction bases left unmatched: 5. This CDR3 is built from 16 residues. Germline V gives CDR1 SGHTA, CDR2 FQGNSA. This chain connects TRBV7-2 to TRBJ2-3; TRBD2 matches 10 bases. This TCR derives from a male donor with HTLV-1-associated myelopathy (HAM/TSP). The sample was PBMCs. CDR3 residues: CASSSIAGGGTDTQYF. CDR3 nucleotides: TGTGCCAGCAGCTCCATAGCGGGGGGCGGCACAGATACGCAGTATTTT.